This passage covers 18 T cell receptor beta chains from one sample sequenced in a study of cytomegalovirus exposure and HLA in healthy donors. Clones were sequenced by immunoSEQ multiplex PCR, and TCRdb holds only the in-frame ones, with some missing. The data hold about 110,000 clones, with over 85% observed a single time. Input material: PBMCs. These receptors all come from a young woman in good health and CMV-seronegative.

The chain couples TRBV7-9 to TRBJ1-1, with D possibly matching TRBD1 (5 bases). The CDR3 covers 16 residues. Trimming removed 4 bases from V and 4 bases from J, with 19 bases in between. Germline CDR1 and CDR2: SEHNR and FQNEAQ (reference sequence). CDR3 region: CASSSKAGGMGTEAFF. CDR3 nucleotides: TGTGCCAGCAGCTCCAAGGCGGGGGGTATGGGCACTGAAGCTTTCTTT.

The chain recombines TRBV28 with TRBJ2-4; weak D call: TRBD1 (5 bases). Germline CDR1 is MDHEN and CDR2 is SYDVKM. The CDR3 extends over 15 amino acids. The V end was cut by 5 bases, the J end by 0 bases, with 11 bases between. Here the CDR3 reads CASSPSRVAKNIQYF. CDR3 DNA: TGTGCCAGCAGTCCCTCCAGGGTAGCCAAAAACATTCAGTACTTC.

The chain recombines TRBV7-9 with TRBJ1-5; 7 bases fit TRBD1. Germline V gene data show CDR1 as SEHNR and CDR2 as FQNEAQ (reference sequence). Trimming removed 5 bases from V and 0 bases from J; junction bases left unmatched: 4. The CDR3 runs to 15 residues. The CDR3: CASSLGQLSNQPQHF. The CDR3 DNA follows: TGTGCCAGCAGCCTGGGACAGCTTAGCAATCAGCCCCAGCATTTT. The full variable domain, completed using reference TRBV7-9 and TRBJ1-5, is DTGVSQNPRHKITKRGQNVTFRCDPISEHNRLYWYRQTLGQGPEFLTYFQNEAQLEKSRLLSDRFSAERPKGSFSTLEIQRTEQGDSAMYLCASSLGQLSNQPQHFGDGTRLSIL.

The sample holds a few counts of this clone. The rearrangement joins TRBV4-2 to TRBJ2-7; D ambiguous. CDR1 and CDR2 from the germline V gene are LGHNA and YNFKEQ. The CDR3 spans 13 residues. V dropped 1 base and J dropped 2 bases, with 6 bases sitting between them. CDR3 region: CASSQGLAYEQYF. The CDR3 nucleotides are TGTGCCAGCAGCCAAGGGCTTGCCTACGAGCAGTACTTC.

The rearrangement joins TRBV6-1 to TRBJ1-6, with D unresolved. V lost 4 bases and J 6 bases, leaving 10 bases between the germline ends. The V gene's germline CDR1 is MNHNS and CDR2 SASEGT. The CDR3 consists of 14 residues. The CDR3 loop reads CASSAVDFNSPLHF. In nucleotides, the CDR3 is TGTGCCAGCAGTGCCGTAGATTTTAATTCACCCCTCCACTTT.

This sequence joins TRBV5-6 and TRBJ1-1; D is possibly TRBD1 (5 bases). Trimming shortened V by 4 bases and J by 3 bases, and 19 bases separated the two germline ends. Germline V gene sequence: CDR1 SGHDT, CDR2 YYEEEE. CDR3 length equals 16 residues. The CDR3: CASSLNVGVGYTEAFF. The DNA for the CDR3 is TGTGCCAGCAGCCTTAACGTAGGGGTGGGGTACACTGAAGCTTTCTTT. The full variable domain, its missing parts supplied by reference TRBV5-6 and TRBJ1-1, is DAGVTQSPTHLIKTRGQQVTLRCSPKSGHDTVSWYQQALGQGPQFIFQYYEEEERQRGNFPDRFSGHQFPNYSSELNVNALLLGDSALYLCASSLNVGVGYTEAFFGQGTRLTVV.

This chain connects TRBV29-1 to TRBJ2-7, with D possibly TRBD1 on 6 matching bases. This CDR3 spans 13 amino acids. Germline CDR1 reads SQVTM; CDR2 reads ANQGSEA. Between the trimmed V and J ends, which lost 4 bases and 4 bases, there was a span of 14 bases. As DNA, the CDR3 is TGCAGCGTTGGGACAGTCCTTTCTTACGAGCAGTACTTC. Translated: CSVGTVLSYEQYF.

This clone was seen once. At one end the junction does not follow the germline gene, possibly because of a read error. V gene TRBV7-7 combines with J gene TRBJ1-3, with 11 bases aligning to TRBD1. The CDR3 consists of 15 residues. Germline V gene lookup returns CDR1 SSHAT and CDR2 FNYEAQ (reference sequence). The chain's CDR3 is CASSEGQGAGNTIYF. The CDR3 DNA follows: TGTGCTAGCAGCGAGGGACAGGGGGCTGGAAACACCATATATTTT. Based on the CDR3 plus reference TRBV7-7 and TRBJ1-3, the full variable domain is GAGVSQSPRYKVTKRGQDVTLRCDPISSHATLYWYQQALGQGPEFLTYFNYEAQPDKSGLPSDRFSAERPEGSISTLTIQRTEQRDSAMYRCASSEGQGAGNTIYFGEGSWLTVV.

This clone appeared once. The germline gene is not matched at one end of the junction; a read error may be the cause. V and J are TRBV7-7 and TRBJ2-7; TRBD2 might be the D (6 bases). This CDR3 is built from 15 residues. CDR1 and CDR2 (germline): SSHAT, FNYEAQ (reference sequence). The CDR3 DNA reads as TGTGCTAGCAGCTTAGCGGAGGGGAACGTCTACGAGCAGTACTTC. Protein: CASSLAEGNVYEQYF.

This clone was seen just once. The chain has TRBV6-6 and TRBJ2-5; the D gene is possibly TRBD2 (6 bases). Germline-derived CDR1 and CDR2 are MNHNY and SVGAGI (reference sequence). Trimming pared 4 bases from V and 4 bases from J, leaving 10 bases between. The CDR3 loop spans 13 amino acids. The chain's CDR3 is CASSWRAGETQYF. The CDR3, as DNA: TGTGCCAGCAGTTGGAGGGCCGGAGAGACCCAGTACTTC.

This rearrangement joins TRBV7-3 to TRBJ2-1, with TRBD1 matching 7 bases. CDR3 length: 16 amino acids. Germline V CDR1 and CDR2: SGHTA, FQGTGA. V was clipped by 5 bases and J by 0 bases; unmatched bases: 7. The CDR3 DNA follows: TGTGCCAGCAGCCTCACGACAGGGAGCTCCTACAATGAGCAGTTCTTC. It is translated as CASSLTTGSSYNEQFF.

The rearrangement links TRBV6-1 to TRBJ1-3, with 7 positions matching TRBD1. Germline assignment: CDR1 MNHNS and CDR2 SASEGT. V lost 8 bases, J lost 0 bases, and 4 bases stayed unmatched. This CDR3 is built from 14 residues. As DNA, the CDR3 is TGTGCCAGCCGGCGGGACAGCTCTGGAAACACCATATATTTT. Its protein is CASRRDSSGNTIYF.

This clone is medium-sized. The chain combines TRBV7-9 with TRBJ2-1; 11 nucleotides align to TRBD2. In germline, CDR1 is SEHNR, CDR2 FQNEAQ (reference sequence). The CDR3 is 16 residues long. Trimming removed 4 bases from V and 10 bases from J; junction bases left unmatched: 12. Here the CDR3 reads CASSSKPGLAVLEQFF. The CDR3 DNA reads TGTGCCAGCAGCTCAAAACCGGGACTAGCGGTCTTGGAGCAGTTCTTC.

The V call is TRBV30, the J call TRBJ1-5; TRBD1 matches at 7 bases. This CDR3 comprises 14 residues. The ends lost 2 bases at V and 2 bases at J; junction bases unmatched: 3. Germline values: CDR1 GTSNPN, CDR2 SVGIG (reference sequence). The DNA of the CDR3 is TGTGCCTGGAGTCTTGGACAGGGCAATCAGCCCCAGCATTTT. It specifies CAWSLGQGNQPQHF.

Here the CDR3 DNA reads TGCGCCAGCAGCCACCGAGCGGGGGCTCAAACCGGGGAGCTGTTTTTT. Translated: CASSHRAGAQTGELFF. J is TRBJ2-2 and V is TRBV4-1, with 8 bases matching TRBD2. The germline CDR1 and CDR2 sequences are MGHRA and YSYEKL. V trimming: 3 bases; J trimming: 5 bases; junction bases outside the gene matches: 8. The CDR3 totals 16 residues.

This CDR3 reads CASSKVSGSGRRNRDYEQYF. CDR3 in DNA: TGTGCCAGCAGCAAAGTTTCAGGTTCCGGGAGAAGAAATAGGGACTACGAGCAGTACTTC. The chain joins TRBV21-1 to TRBJ2-7; the table's D call, TRBD2, was not checked against the DNA. TRBV21-1 is deemed a pseudogene. The CDR3 runs to 20 residues.

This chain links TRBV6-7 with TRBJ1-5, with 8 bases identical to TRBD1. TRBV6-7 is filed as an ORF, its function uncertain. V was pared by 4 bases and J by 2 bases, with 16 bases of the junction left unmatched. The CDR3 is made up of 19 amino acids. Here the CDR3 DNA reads TGTGCCAGCAGTTTCCGCCCGAAATGTACAGGGGGTGGCAATCAGCCCCAGCATTTT. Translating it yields CASSFRPKCTGGGNQPQHF.

CDR3: CASRRTGTSVANEQFF. The CDR3 nucleotides read TGTGCCAGCAGACGAACCGGGACTAGCGTTGCTAATGAGCAGTTCTTC. The chain combines TRBV7-3 with TRBJ2-1; 10 bases are shared with TRBD2. The CDR3 is made up of 16 amino acids. Per germline, CDR1 SGHTA and CDR2 FQGTGA. The V segment lost 6 bases and the J segment 7 bases; nucleotides outside the gene matches: 12.